This T cell receptor (beta chain) was recorded in a study of blood T cell repertoires in COVID-19. Original methodology: For nucleated cells, counts were estimated from reference gene primer amplification. Using immunoSEQ multiplex PCR, the repertoire was profiled, and TCRdb retains in-frame clones only, with some absent. That table gives V, J and clone size, and the DNA gave D and trimming. The table lists a few hundred thousand clones, around 84% of them singletons. In germline, CDR1 is SGHAT, CDR2 FQNNGV. The CDR3 sequence is 19 residues long. J gave up 5 bases and V 0 bases, and 14 bases lay outside the gene matches.

The gene calls are TRBV11-2 and TRBJ2-5, with 11 bases that match TRBD2. Specimen: peripheral blood. The clonotype originates from a man in his sixties with acute or convalescent COVID-19. The CDR3 sequence: CASSLEIGASGGKLETQYF. CDR3 sequence (DNA): TGTGCCAGCAGCTTAGAAATTGGGGCTAGCGGGGGGAAGTTGGAGACCCAGTACTTC.